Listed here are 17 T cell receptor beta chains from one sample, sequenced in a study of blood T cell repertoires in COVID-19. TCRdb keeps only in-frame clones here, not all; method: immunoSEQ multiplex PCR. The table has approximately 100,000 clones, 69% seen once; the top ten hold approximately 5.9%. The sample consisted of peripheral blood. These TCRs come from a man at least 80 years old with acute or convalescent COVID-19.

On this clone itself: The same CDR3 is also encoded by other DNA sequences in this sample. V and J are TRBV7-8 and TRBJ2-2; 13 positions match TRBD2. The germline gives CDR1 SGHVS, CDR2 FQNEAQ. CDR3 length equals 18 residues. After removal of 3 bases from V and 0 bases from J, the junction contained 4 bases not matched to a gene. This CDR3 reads CASSLTGTSGTNTGELFF. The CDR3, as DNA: TGTGCCAGCAGCTTGACCGGGACTAGCGGGACGAACACCGGGGAGCTGTTTTTT.

CDR3 sequence: CASTPRGSGPLEQYF. DNA of the CDR3: TGTGCCAGCACCCCGAGGGGTAGCGGCCCTTTGGAGCAGTACTTC. V usage is TRBV7-8 and J usage is TRBJ2-7; D perhaps matches TRBD2 (6 bases). V was shortened by 7 bases and J by 7 bases, with 23 bases between the two germline ends. The CDR3 sequence is 15 residues long. Germline V gene lookup returns CDR1 SGHVS and CDR2 FQNEAQ.

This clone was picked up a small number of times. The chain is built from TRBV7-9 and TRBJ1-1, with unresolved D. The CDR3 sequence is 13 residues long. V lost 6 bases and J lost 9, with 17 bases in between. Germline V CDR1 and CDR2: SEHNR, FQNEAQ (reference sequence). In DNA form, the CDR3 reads TGTGCCAGCAGGTATCCAGATGGTGAACAAGCTTTCTTT. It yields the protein CASRYPDGEQAFF.

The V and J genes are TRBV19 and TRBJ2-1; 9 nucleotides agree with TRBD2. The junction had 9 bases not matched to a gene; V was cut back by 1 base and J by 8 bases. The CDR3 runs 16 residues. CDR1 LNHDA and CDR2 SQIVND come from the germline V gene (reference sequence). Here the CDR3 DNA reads TGTGCCAGTAGTATAGTGTCGAGCGGGAGGCTGGATGAGCAGTTCTTC. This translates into CASSIVSSGRLDEQFF.

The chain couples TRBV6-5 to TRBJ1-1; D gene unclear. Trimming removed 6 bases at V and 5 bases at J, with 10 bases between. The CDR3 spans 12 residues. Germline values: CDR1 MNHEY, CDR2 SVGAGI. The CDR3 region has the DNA TGTGCCAGCAGGAGGGTCGAGACTGAAGCTTTCTTT. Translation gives CASRRVETEAFF.

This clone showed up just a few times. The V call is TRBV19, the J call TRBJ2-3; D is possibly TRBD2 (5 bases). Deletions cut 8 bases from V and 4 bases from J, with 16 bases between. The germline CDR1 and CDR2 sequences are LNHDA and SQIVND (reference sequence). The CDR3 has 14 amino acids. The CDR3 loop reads CASSPSYIADTQYF. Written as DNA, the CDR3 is TGTGCCAGTTCGCCTAGCTACATAGCAGATACGCAGTATTTT.

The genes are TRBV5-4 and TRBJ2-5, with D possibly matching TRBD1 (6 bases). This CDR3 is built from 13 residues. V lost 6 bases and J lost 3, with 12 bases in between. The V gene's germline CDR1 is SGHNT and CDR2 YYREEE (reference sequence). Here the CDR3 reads CASTQGLEETQYF. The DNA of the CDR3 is TGTGCCAGCACTCAGGGGCTAGAAGAGACCCAGTACTTC.

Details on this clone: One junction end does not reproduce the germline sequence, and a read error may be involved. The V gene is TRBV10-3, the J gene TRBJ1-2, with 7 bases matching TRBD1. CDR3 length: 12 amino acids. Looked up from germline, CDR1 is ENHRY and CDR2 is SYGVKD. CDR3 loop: CAISESEGAVLF. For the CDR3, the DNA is TGTGCCATCAGTGAGTCAGAGGGGGCGGTCCTCTTC.

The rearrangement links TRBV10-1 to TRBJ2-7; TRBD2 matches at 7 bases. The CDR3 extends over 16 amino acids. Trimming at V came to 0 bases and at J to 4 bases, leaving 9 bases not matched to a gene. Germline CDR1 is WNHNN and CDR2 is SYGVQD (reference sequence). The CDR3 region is CASSESIRTRRYEQYF. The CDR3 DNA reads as TGCGCCAGCAGTGAGTCGATAAGGACTAGACGTTACGAGCAGTACTTC.

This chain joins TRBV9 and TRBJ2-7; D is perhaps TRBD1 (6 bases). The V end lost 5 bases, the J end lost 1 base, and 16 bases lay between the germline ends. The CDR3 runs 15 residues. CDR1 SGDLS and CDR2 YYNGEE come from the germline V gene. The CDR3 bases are TGTGCCAGCAGTGTCGAGGGGGAGTCATCCTACGAGCAGTACTTC. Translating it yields CASSVEGESSYEQYF.

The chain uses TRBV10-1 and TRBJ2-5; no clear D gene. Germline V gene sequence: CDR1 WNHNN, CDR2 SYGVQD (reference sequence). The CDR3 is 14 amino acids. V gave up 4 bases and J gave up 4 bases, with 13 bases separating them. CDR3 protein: CASSGEVAPETQYF. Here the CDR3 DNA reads TGCGCCAGCAGTGGAGAGGTGGCCCCAGAGACCCAGTACTTC.

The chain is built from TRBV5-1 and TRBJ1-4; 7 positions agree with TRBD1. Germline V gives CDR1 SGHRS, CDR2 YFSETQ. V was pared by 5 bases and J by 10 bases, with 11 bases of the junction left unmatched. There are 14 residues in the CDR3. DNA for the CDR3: TGCGCCAGCAGTCAAGACAGGGAAGACGGAAAACTGTTTTTT. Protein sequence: CASSQDREDGKLFF. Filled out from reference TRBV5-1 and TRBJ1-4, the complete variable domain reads KAGVTQTPRYLIKTRGQQVTLSCSPISGHRSVSWYQQTPGQGLQFLFEYFSETQRNKGNFPGRFSGRQFSNSRSEMNVSTLELGDSALYLCASSQDREDGKLFFGSGTQLSVL.

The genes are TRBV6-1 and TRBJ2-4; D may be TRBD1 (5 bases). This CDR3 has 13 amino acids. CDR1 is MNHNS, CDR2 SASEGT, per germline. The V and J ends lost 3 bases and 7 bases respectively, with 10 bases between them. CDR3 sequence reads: CASSEGRVNIQYF. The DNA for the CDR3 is TGTGCCAGCAGTGAGGGCAGGGTGAACATTCAGTACTTC.

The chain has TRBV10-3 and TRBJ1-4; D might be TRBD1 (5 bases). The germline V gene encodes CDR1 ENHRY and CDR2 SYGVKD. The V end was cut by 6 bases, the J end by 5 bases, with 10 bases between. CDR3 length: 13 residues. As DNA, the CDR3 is TGTGCCATCAGGATGGGACTAAATGAAAAACTGTTTTTT. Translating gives CAIRMGLNEKLFF.

The CDR3 nucleotides read TGTGCCAGCAGTTTTTGGGACAGAGATTACGAGCAGTACTTC. This gives the protein CASSFWDRDYEQYF. The chain carries TRBV28 and TRBJ2-7, with 7 bases fitting TRBD1. Trimming at V came to 3 bases and at J to 4 bases, leaving 6 bases not matched to a gene. The CDR3 has 14 amino acids. Germline lookup yields CDR1 MDHEN and CDR2 SYDVKM. The variable domain in full, with the rest retrieved from reference TRBV28 and TRBJ2-7, is DVKVTQSSRYLVKRTGEKVFLECVQDMDHENMFWYRQDPGLGLRLIYFSYDVKMKEKGDIPEGYSVSREKKERFSLILESASTNQTSMYLCASSFWDRDYEQYFGPGTRLTVT.

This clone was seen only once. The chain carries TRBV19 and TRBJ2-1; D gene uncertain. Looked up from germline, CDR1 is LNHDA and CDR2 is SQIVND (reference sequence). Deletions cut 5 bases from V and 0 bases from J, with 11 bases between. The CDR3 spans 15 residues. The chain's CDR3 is CASSLGGSSYNEQFF. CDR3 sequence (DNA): TGTGCCAGTAGTCTTGGCGGAAGCTCCTACAATGAGCAGTTCTTC.

The CDR3 sequence is CASSSDSGRAYNEQFF. CDR3 DNA: TGTGCCAGCAGCTCCGATAGCGGGAGGGCCTACAATGAGCAGTTCTTC. The chain links TRBV11-3 to TRBJ2-1, with TRBD2 matching over 11 bases. Germline V gene lookup returns CDR1 SGHNT and CDR2 YENEEA. The J segment lost 2 bases and the V segment lost 4 bases, leaving 4 bases of the junction unmatched. The CDR3 runs to 16 residues. The full variable domain, its missing parts supplied by reference TRBV11-3 and TRBJ2-1, is EAGVVQSPRYKIIEKKQPVAFWCNPISGHNTLYWYLQNLGQGPELLIRYENEEAVDDSQLPKDRFSAERLKGVDSTLKIQPAELGDSAVYLCASSSDSGRAYNEQFFGPGTRLTVL.